Below, 11 T cell receptor beta chains from the same sample are listed, as sequenced in a study of T cell responses to AZD1222 COVID-19 vaccine (dated by TCRdb to the early 2020s). Sample time point, as interpreted from the label and publication: baseline before first vaccination. The treatment or condition label corresponds to: meningococcal conjugate vaccine given as trial control. Receptor libraries were prepared by the immunoSEQ multiplex PCR assay. Not all clones reach the TCRdb copy of this immuneACCESS table, which keeps in-frame sequences only. Checked studies attribute under half of the gap to unresolved V genes and leave the rest unexplained. Present in this sample are 100,000 to 120,000 clones, over 85% of which were seen just once. The ten largest clones take up about 3.3% of the sample. This specimen was peripheral blood, taken on day 0 of MenACWY control vaccination. The source of these receptors is an adult in good health.

A single count supports this clone. V and J are TRBV3-1 (or the pseudogene TRBV3-2) and TRBJ2-1, with D tentatively TRBD1 or TRBD2 (5 bases each). The V gene lost 4 bases and the J gene lost 6 bases, with 16 bases spanning the gap. The CDR3 totals 15 residues. Germline lookup yields CDR1 LGHDT and CDR2 YNNKEL (reference sequence). The CDR3 region is CASSRGPSDVNEQFF. The DNA for the CDR3 is TGTGCCAGCAGCCGGGGACCGAGCGACGTCAATGAGCAGTTCTTC.

This rearrangement joins TRBV7-3 to TRBJ1-1; D is unresolved. The germline V gene encodes CDR1 SGHTA and CDR2 FQGTGA. V lost 0 bases to trimming and J lost 4 bases, with 12 bases between them. The CDR3 extends over 15 amino acids. CDR3 DNA sequence: TGTGCCAGCAGCTTAACCCCGACCCCGCCCACTGAAGCTTTCTTT. Encoded protein: CASSLTPTPPTEAFF.

CDR3 amino acids: CASRTHRGSNQPQHF. The CDR3 bases are TGTGCCAGCAGAACACACAGGGGTAGCAATCAGCCCCAGCATTTT. The chain employs TRBV6-5 and TRBJ1-5; 7 bases align to TRBD1. V was clipped by 6 bases and J by 0 bases; unmatched bases: 5. The germline V gene encodes CDR1 MNHEY and CDR2 SVGAGI. There are 15 residues in the CDR3.

CDR3 DNA sequence: TGCGCCAGCAGCCCGACAGGGACAGCGAACACTGAAGCTTTCTTT. Amino acid sequence: CASSPTGTANTEAFF. This chain links TRBV5-1 with TRBJ1-1, with TRBD1 identical over 7 bases. The germline V gene encodes CDR1 SGHRS and CDR2 YFSETQ. V gave up 4 bases and J gave up 1 base; unmatched junction bases: 7. There are 15 residues in the CDR3. Variable domain in full (rest from reference TRBV5-1 and TRBJ1-1): KAGVTQTPRYLIKTRGQQVTLSCSPISGHRSVSWYQQTPGQGLQFLFEYFSETQRNKGNFPGRFSGRQFSNSRSEMNVSTLELGDSALYLCASSPTGTANTEAFFGQGTRLTVV.

Written as DNA, the CDR3 is TGTGCCAGCAGCTTCCAGGGGGCGCGGGAGACCCAGTACTTC. Translated: CASSFQGARETQYF. The chain uses TRBV5-6 and TRBJ2-5, with 8 nucleotides matching TRBD1. Germline V gene sequence: CDR1 SGHDT, CDR2 YYEEEE. The CDR3 totals 14 residues. The trim removed 2 bases at V and 5 bases at J, leaving 5 bases unmatched.

V is TRBV6-5 and J is TRBJ1-2; 9 bases map to TRBD1. The CDR3 covers 15 residues. The germline gives CDR1 MNHEY, CDR2 SVGAGI. V shed 5 bases and J 7 bases; nucleotides not matched to a gene: 11. CDR3 nucleotides: TGTGCCAGCAGTCTACGTTTAACAGGGGGCTTTGGCTACACCTTC. This translates into CASSLRLTGGFGYTF.

The chain recombines TRBV9 with TRBJ2-1, with 8 nucleotides matching TRBD2. CDR1 is SGDLS, CDR2 YYNGEE, per germline. The CDR3 extends over 16 amino acids. V lost 0 bases, J lost 7 bases, and 9 bases stayed unmatched. The CDR3 loop reads CASSVAAGAERNEQFF. CDR3 DNA sequence: TGTGCCAGCAGCGTAGCAGCGGGGGCCGAGAGGAATGAGCAGTTCTTC.

Turning to this clone: This specimen includes other DNA sequences encoding the same CDR3. The rearrangement joins TRBV18 to TRBJ2-3; D gene unclear. Looked up from germline, CDR1 is KGHSH and CDR2 is LQKENI. This CDR3 contains 13 residues. Trimming removed 3 bases at V and 0 bases at J, with 4 bases between. The DNA of the CDR3 is TGTGCCAGCTCACCCCCTAGCACAGATACGCAGTATTTT. It translates to CASSPPSTDTQYF.

This chain connects TRBV25-1 to TRBJ1-4; D is uncertain. CDR1 is MGHDK and CDR2 is SYGVNS in the germline V gene. Trimming cost V 7 bases and J 3 bases, with 12 bases left between them. There are 14 residues in the CDR3. The CDR3 region is CASNRWAANEKLFF. The CDR3, as DNA: TGTGCCAGCAATAGATGGGCGGCTAATGAAAAACTGTTTTTT. The full variable domain, in which reference TRBV25-1 and TRBJ1-4 provide the parts outside the CDR3, is EADIYQTPRYLVIGTGKKITLECSQTMGHDKMYWYQQDPGMELHLIHYSYGVNSTEKGDLSSESTVSRIRTEHFPLTLESARPSHTSQYLCASNRWAANEKLFFGSGTQLSVL.

The V and J genes are TRBV19 and TRBJ2-4, with TRBD1 matching 9 bases. The CDR3 is made up of 15 amino acids. With 1 base clipped from V and 6 bases from J, the junction kept 4 bases outside the gene matches. Germline V lookup: CDR1 LNHDA, CDR2 SQIVND (reference sequence). CDR3 sequence reads: CASSIVEQGANIQYF. The CDR3 DNA is TGTGCCAGTAGTATAGTGGAACAGGGGGCAAACATTCAGTACTTC.

This clone is a singleton in its sample. This chain joins TRBV27 and TRBJ1-5, with TRBD1 matching over 7 bases. J was trimmed by 5 bases and V by 0 bases; bases with no gene match: 7. The CDR3 has 16 amino acids. Germline V gives CDR1 MNHEY, CDR2 SMNVEV (reference sequence). CDR3 sequence reads: CASSLSTGNVHQPQHF. For the CDR3, the DNA is TGTGCCAGCAGTTTATCGACAGGGAATGTCCATCAGCCCCAGCATTTT.